This TCR beta chain derives from a study of response to subunit inactivated influenza vaccine. Points from the study as a whole: Every seasonal influenza vaccination brings in few new T cells, the authors suggested.

A remark on this clonotype: The antigen is not known.

This CDR3 spans 16 amino acids. V lost 2 bases, J lost 4 bases, and 17 bases lay in between. Germline values: CDR1 SGHTA, CDR2 FQGNSA. TCRdb reanalysed the RT-PCR reads using MiXCR and keeps one entry per CDR3 protein. There are about 540,000 distinct CDR3 sequences in the sample; 20% to 25% occur only once, and approximately 3% lies in the top ten. The sample was also reused in another study, on T cells expressing NK-cell markers. That source notes: For TCR beta, cDNA was produced by 5'RACE template switching with UMIs. Cells sorted as CD3+CD56+NKG2C+, CD3+CD56+NKG2C- and CD3+CD56-NKG2C+ T cells supplied the TCR beta repertoires. Just one sequenced donor of eight was HCMV-seronegative, while seven were seropositive.

This chain uses TRBV7-2 with TRBJ1-1, with D possibly TRBD1 on 6 matching bases. The TCR originated in a man aged 50 or older who received an inactivated influenza vaccine. The sample was CD4+ T cells sorted from PBMCs, taken about 12 days after vaccination. Here the CDR3 reads CASSLFGGGAGTEAFF. CDR3 bases: TGTGCCAGCAGCTTATTCGGGGGGGGCGCAGGCACTGAAGCTTTCTTT.